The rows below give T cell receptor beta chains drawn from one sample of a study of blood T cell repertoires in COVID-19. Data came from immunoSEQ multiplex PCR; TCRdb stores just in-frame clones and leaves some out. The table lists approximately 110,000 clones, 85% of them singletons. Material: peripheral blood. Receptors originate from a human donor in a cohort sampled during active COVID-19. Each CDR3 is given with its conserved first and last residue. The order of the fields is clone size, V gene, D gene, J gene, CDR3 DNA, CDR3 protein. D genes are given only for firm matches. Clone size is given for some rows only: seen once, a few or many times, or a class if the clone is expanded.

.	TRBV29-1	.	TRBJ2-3	TGCAGCGTTGAAGGTAGCGGAGATACGCAGTATTTT	CSVEGSGDTQYF
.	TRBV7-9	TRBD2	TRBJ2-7	TGTGCCCGCTCTCGGACTAGCGGCTCCTACGAGCAGTACTTC	CARSRTSGSYEQYF
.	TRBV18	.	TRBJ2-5	TGTGCCAGCTCACCCGGGTCCACGGAGACCCAGTACTTC	CASSPGSTETQYF
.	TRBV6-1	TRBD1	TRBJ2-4	TGTGCCAGCAGTGCCACGGCAATTAGAGGACAGGTGGGAGCCAAAAACATTCAGTACTTC	CASSATAIRGQVGAKNIQYF
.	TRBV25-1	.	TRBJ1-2	TGTGCCAGCAGTGAAGCAGGTTTGGATGGCTACACCTTC	CASSEAGLDGYTF
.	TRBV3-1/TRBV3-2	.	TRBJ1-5	TGTGCCAGCAGCCAAATGACAGATCAGCCCCAGCATTTT	CASSQMTDQPQHF
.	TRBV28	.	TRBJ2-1	TGTGCCAGCAGGAACCGGGACATAACTTACAATGAGCAGTTCTTC	CASRNRDITYNEQFF
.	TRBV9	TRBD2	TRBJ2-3	TGTGCCAGCAGCGCAGCCGGATCGGGACTAGCGGTGGATACGCAGTATTTT	CASSAAGSGLAVDTQYF
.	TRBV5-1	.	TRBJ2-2	TGCGCCAGCAGCCCTAACCTCGGGACTACCGGGGAGCTGTTTTTT	CASSPNLGTTGELFF
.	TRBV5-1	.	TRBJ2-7	TGCGCCAGCAGCCCCAATGGGGCGGCCTACGAGCAGTACTTC	CASSPNGAAYEQYF
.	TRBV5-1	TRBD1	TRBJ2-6	TGCGCCAGCAGCTTACCGAAGGACAGGGGGAGCTCTGGGGCCAACGTCCTGACTTTC	CASSLPKDRGSSGANVLTF
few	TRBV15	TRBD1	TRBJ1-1	TGTGCCACCAGCAGACAGGGGGGTGGAACTGAAGCTTTCTTT	CATSRQGGGTEAFF
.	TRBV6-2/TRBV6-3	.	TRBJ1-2	TGTGCCAGCAGTTCGACAGGATCTTCCTATGGCTACACCTTC	CASSSTGSSYGYTF
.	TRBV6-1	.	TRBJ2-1	TGTGCCAGCAGTGACCTTCCTAGCTCCTACAATGAGCAGTTCTTC	CASSDLPSSYNEQFF
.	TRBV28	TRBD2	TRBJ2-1	TGTGCCAGCAGCCCTCTAGCGGGGAGCTCCTACAATGAGCAGCTCTTC	CASSPLAGSSYNEQLF
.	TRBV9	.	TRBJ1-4	TGTGCCAGCAGCGTGAGTCCTGTCGATGAAAAACTGTTTTTT	CASSVSPVDEKLFF
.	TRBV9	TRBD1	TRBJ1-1	TGTGCCAGCAGCGCGTGGACAGGGGGTTTGACTGAAGCTTTCTTT	CASSAWTGGLTEAFF
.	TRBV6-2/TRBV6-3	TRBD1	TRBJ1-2	TGTGCCAGCAGTCCAAACAGGGGGAGTTTGAATGGCTACACCTTC	CASSPNRGSLNGYTF
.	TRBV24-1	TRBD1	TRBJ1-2	TGTGCCACCAGTGAAGGAGGGGGCGACTATGGCTACACCTTC	CATSEGGGDYGYTF
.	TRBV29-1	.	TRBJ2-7	TGCAGCGTTGGGCAGGATTACTACGAGCAGTACTTC	CSVGQDYYEQYF
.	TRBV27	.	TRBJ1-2	TGTGCCAGCAGTTTATCGAGCGGGGGGAATGGCTACACCTTC	CASSLSSGGNGYTF
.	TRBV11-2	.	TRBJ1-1	TGTGCCAGCGGAGGGGGGGAAACTGAAGCTTTCTTT	CASGGGETEAFF
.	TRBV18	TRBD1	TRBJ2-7	TGTGCCAGCTCAGAGGGACAGCTTCCGTACTTC	CASSEGQLPYF
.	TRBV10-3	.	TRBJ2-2	TGTGCCATCACACCACTCCAGGGCGGGGAGCTGTTTTTT	CAITPLQGGELFF
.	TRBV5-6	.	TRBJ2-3	TGTGCCAGCAGCTGGCTAGCCAGTAGCACAGATACGCAGTATTTT	CASSWLASSTDTQYF
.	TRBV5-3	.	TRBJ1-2	TGTGCCAGAAGCCCACTGGTGCGGAGGGGCTATGGCTACACCTTC	CARSPLVRRGYGYTF
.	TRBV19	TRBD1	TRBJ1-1	TGTGCCAGTAGTATCTTGGCCAAGACAGGGGGCAGGATTGAAGCTTTCTTT	CASSILAKTGGRIEAFF
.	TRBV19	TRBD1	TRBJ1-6	TGTGCATCCGGGACAGGGACCTTGTCCCTCCACTTT	CASGTGTLSLHF
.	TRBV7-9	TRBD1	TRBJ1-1	TGTGCCAGCAGCACAAGACAGGGGCTAAACACTGAAGCTTTCTTT	CASSTRQGLNTEAFF
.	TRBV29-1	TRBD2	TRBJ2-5	TGCAGCGTTGGGGTCGGACTAGTAGAGACCCAGTACTTC	CSVGVGLVETQYF
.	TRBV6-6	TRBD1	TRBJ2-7	TGTGCCAGCAGTCCCACCACCGGGACAGGGGCAGCGAATCGGCCGTACTTC	CASSPTTGTGAANRPYF
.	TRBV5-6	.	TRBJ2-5	TGTGCCAGCAGTACCAGGGGCGCGGAGACCCAGTACTTC	CASSTRGAETQYF
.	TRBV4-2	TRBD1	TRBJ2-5	TGTGCCAGCAGCCGGGGACAGGGGCCCGAAGAGACCCAGTACTTC	CASSRGQGPEETQYF
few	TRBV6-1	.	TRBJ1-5	TGTGCCAGCAGTGAAGTCCGGGGTCAGCCCCAGCATTTT	CASSEVRGQPQHF
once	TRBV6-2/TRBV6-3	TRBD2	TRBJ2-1	TGTGCCAGCAGTTACGGCGGGGGGGCTCTTGAGCAGTTCTTC	CASSYGGGALEQFF
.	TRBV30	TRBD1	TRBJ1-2	TGTGCCTCCATGGGACAGCTGATGTTTGACTACACCTTC	CASMGQLMFDYTF
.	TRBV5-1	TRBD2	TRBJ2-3	TGCGCCAGCAGGGGGAGGGACGGAAGCACAGATACGCAGTATTTT	CASRGRDGSTDTQYF
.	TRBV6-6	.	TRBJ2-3	TGTGCCAGCAGTCCCGATCTCGGTGATACGCAGTATTTT	CASSPDLGDTQYF
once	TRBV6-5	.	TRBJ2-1	TGTGCCAGCAGTCTGACTAGATCCTACAATGAGCAGTTCTTC	CASSLTRSYNEQFF
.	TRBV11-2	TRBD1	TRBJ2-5	TGTGCCAGCAGCTTATATGGACAGGTCCAAGAGACCCAGTACTTC	CASSLYGQVQETQYF
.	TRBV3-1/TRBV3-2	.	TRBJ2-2	TGTGCCAGCAGCGCGCTGGCAGCGGACACCGGGGAGCTGTTTTTT	CASSALAADTGELFF
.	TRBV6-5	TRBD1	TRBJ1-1	TGTGCCAGCCACGGACAGGGAGAAGCTTTCTTT	CASHGQGEAFF
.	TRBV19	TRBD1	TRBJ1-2	TGTGCCAGTAGTACCGGACAGGGTCGAGCTAACTATGGCTACACCTTC	CASSTGQGRANYGYTF
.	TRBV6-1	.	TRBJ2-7	TGTGCCAGCAGTGAAATACAGTCGGTTAGCTACGAGCAGTACTTC	CASSEIQSVSYEQYF
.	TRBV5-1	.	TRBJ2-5	TGCGCCAGCACCTCAGGGCGGAGGGGTCAAGAGACCCAGTACTTC	CASTSGRRGQETQYF
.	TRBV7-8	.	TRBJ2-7	TGTGCCAGCAGCGGACGGACATTCAGCTCCTACGAGCAGTACTTC	CASSGRTFSSYEQYF
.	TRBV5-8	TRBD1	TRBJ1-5	TGTGCCAGCAGTCCCGGCTTGGGGACAGGGTCAGTCCGAAGTCAGCCCCAGCATTTT	CASSPGLGTGSVRSQPQHF
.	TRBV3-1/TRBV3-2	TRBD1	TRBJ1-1	TGTGCCAGCAGCCCCTGGACAGGGGAGGGCACTGAAGCTTTCTTT	CASSPWTGEGTEAFF
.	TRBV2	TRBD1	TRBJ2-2	TGTGCAGCTACAGGGGCTTCGGACACCGGGGAGCTGTTTTTT	CAATGASDTGELFF
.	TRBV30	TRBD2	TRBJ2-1	TGTGCCTACGAAATCGGGACTAGCTTCAATGAGCAGTTCTTC	CAYEIGTSFNEQFF
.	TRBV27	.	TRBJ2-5	TGTGCCAGCGGGGCGGGACAGCCCCAAGAGACCCAGTACTTC	CASGAGQPQETQYF
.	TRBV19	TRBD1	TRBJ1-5	TGTGCCAGTAGTGCCGGGACAGGGGTCAATCAGCCCCAGCATTTT	CASSAGTGVNQPQHF
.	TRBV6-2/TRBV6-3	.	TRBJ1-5	TGTGCCAGCAGTTACTCGGTAGGGGGTAGTGGCAATCAGCCCCAGCATTTT	CASSYSVGGSGNQPQHF